This T cell receptor beta chain was identified in a study of blood T cell repertoires in COVID-19. Background on the study: Among Cohort 3 donors, those recovered had two negative PCRs, clearance, or symptom resolution.

This table comes from immunoSEQ multiplex PCR, and its TCRdb copy is limited to in-frame clones, with some not included. This table holds under 300,000 clones, about 88% found once. Trimming cost V 6 bases and J 7 bases, with 16 bases left between them. The CDR3 runs 14 residues. Looked up from germline, CDR1 is MNHEY and CDR2 is SVGAGI. The chain employs TRBV6-5 and TRBJ1-5; maybe TRBD1 (6 bases). The sequenced material came from PBMCs or T cells enriched from blood (not recorded which). The TCR was taken from an older woman in a cohort exposed to, infected with or recovered from COVID-19 (not recorded which). This CDR3 is CASREGGAGQPQHF. The CDR3, as DNA: TGTGCCAGCAGAGAGGGGGGGGCCGGGCAGCCCCAGCATTTT.